The rows below give T cell receptor beta chains drawn from one sample of a study of T cell clones after liver transplantation. Produced via immunoSEQ multiplex PCR; TCRdb's table is partial and in-frame only. The data show over 14,000 clones, under 90% seen once. This sample comprised CD8+ T cells from blood, obtained around 4 years after liver transplant. Receptors originate from a human patient who received a liver transplant. Some of these T cells may belong to the graft donor. The CDR3 runs from the conserved cysteine through the conserved F or W. Fields, in order: CDR3 protein, CDR3 DNA, D gene, clone size, V gene, J gene. The D gene is left open where the match is weak. Rows may omit the clone size; those that give it use once, few, many or a size class.

CDR3 protein: CASSFSGLSYEQYF
CDR3 DNA: TGCGCCAGCAGCTTTAGCGGATTGAGTTACGAGCAGTACTTC
D gene: -
clone size: -
V gene: TRBV5-1
J gene: TRBJ2-7

CDR3 protein: CASSLAGGAASYEQYF
CDR3 DNA: TGTGCCAGCAGCTTGGCCGGGGGGGCGGCTAGTTACGAGCAGTACTTC
D gene: TRBD2
clone size: -
V gene: TRBV5-4
J gene: TRBJ2-7

CDR3 protein: CASTALRPSTDTQYF
CDR3 DNA: TGTGCCAGCACCGCCCTAAGGCCTAGCACAGATACGCAGTATTTT
D gene: -
clone size: -
V gene: TRBV6-1
J gene: TRBJ2-3

CDR3 protein: CASSATGTDAYEQYF
CDR3 DNA: TGTGCCAGCAGTGCCACCGGGACAGACGCCTACGAGCAGTACTTC
D gene: TRBD1
clone size: -
V gene: TRBV28
J gene: TRBJ2-7

CDR3 protein: CASSQEGVREYF
CDR3 DNA: TGTGCCAGCAGCCAAGAGGGAGTAAGGGAGTACTTC
D gene: -
clone size: -
V gene: TRBV16
J gene: TRBJ2-7

CDR3 protein: CASSQDVPGLYPGTIYF
CDR3 DNA: TGCGCCAGCAGCCAAGATGTCCCAGGACTCTACCCGGGCACCATATATTTT
D gene: -
clone size: medium-sized
V gene: TRBV4-3
J gene: TRBJ1-3

CDR3 protein: CASRGDPYNEQFF
CDR3 DNA: TGTGCCAGTAGAGGGGACCCTTACAATGAGCAGTTCTTC
D gene: -
clone size: -
V gene: TRBV19
J gene: TRBJ2-1

CDR3 protein: CASSHPADTQYF
CDR3 DNA: TGTGCCAGCAGCCACCCAGCGGATACGCAGTATTTT
D gene: -
clone size: -
V gene: TRBV5-4
J gene: TRBJ2-3

CDR3 protein: CASSSIYEQYF
CDR3 DNA: TGTGCCAGCAGCTCAATCTACGAGCAGTACTTC
D gene: -
clone size: -
V gene: TRBV5-8
J gene: TRBJ2-7

CDR3 protein: CASSQGGEVAGYTF
CDR3 DNA: TGCGCCAGCAGCCAAGGGGGCGAGGTGGCCGGCTACACCTTC
D gene: -
clone size: -
V gene: TRBV4-3
J gene: TRBJ1-2

CDR3 protein: CASSIDRANTEAFF
CDR3 DNA: TGTGCCAGCAGTATCGACAGGGCGAACACTGAAGCTTTCTTT
D gene: TRBD1
clone size: -
V gene: TRBV27
J gene: TRBJ1-1

CDR3 protein: CASSIPGQGLFTGELFF
CDR3 DNA: TGTGCCAGTAGTATCCCGGGACAGGGGCTATTCACCGGGGAGCTGTTTTTT
D gene: TRBD1
clone size: -
V gene: TRBV19
J gene: TRBJ2-2